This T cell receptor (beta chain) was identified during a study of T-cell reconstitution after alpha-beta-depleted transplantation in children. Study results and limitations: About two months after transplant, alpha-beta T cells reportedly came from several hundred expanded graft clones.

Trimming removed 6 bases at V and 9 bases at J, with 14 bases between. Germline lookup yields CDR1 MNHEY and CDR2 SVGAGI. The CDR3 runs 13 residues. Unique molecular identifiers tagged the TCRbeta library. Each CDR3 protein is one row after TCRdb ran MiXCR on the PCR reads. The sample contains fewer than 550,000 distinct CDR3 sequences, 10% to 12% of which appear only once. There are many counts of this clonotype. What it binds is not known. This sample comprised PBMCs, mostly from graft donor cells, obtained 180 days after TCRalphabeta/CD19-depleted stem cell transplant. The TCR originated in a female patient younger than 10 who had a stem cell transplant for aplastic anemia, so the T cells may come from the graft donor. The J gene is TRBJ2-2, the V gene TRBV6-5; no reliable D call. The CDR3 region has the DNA TGTGCCAGCAGCCACACCCTAGGCCGGGAGCTGTTTTTT. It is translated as CASSHTLGRELFF.